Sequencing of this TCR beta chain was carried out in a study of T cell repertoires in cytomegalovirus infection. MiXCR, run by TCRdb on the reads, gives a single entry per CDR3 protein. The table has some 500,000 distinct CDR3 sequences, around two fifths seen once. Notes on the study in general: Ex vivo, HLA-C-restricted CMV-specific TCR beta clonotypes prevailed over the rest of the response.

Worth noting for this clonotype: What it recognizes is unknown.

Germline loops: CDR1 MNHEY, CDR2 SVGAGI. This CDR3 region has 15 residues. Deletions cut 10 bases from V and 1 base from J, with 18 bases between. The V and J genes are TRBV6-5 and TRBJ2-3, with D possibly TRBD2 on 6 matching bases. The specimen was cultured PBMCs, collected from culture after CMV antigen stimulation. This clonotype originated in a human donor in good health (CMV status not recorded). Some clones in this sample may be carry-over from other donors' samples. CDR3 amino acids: CATTPEGLGTDTQYF. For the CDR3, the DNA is TGTGCCACCACACCGGAGGGTCTTGGCACAGATACGCAGTATTTT.